The text below deals with one T cell receptor beta chain. The method was immunoSEQ multiplex PCR; TCRdb's version includes in-frame clones alone and lacks a portion of them. The sample lists roughly 260,000 clones, 88% occurring once. Germline V gene data show CDR1 as SGHRS and CDR2 as YFSETQ. Trimming removed 0 bases from V and 7 bases from J, with 15 bases in between. This CDR3 contains 15 residues. The data derive from a study of blood T cell repertoires in COVID-19. This TCR was recovered from a man in his 60s who had recovered from COVID-19. The chain links TRBV5-1 to TRBJ2-3; D is possibly TRBD1 (6 bases). The material sequenced was peripheral blood. The CDR3 region is CASSLVTAGAHTQYF. For the CDR3, the DNA is TGCGCCAGCAGCTTGGTGACGGCAGGGGCGCATACGCAGTATTTT.